This TCR beta chain was identified during a study of CD8 T cells in ankylosing spondylitis. CDR1 and CDR2 (germline): KGHSH, LQKENI. Trimming took off 4 bases at V and 5 bases at J, with 14 bases between the two ends. This CDR3 spans 15 amino acids. MiXCR was run by TCRdb on the 5' RACE reads, yielding one entry per CDR3 protein. Among approximately 340,000 distinct CDR3 sequences, 14% to 15% were seen once, and the ten largest hold around 0.99%. Regarding the study as a whole: Clones linked to disease, bearing a CD8+ phenotype, were relatively rare in peripheral blood.

As regards this clonotype: Its specificity is unknown.

The sample taken for sequencing was blood, either unsorted or a sorted T cell fraction (not recorded which). The receptor was isolated from a male donor with ankylosing spondylitis or in good health (not recorded which). The J gene is TRBJ2-2, the V gene TRBV18, with D possibly TRBD1 on 5 matching bases. The chain's CDR3 is CASSRETGSTGELFF. For the CDR3, the DNA is TGTGCCAGCTCACGGGAAACAGGATCAACCGGGGAGCTGTTTTTT.